The entry below gives a single T cell receptor (beta chain) sequence along with its context. One end of the junction fails to match germline, which may point to a read error. The data belong to a study of T cell repertoires in cytomegalovirus infection. On the study more broadly: Indicated by public TCR beta signatures were CMV infection and matching HLA type.

TCRdb independently ran MiXCR on the reads; one entry per CDR3 protein. The table has 150,000 to 200,000 distinct CDR3 sequences, 28% seen once. The CDR3 length is 12 residues. CDR1 and CDR2 (germline): SGHTA, FQGNSA. The sequenced material came from PBMCs. The chain recombines TRBV7-2 with TRBJ2-7, with 8 bases matching TRBD2. The source of this sequence is a human donor in good health (CMV status not recorded). Some clones in this sample may be carry-over from other donors' samples. CDR3 nucleotide sequence: TGTGCCAGCCGAGGGGCGGGGGGAGGGCAGGACTTC. Translation gives CASRGAGGGQDF.